This T cell receptor beta chain was recorded in a study of blood T cell repertoires in COVID-19. Study overall: Samples taken during acute and convalescent COVID-19 were collected in the United States, Italy and Spain.

V trimming: 2 bases; J trimming: 3 bases; junction bases outside the gene matches: 7. Germline loops: CDR1 MDHEN, CDR2 SYDVKM. This CDR3 has 16 amino acids. Authors' processing steps: For nucleated cells, counts were estimated from reference gene primer amplification. Libraries were prepared by immunoSEQ multiplex PCR; TCRdb keeps only in-frame clonotypes and omits some of them. Clone size and the V and J calls come from that table; the DNA yielded D and trimming. Of 360,000 or so clones in the sample, 90% were seen once. Sequencing was carried out using peripheral blood. The V gene is TRBV28, the J gene TRBJ2-7; 10 nucleotides line up with TRBD1. The sequence came from a man in his late teens or twenties with active or convalescent COVID-19. The CDR3 DNA reads TGTGCCAGCAGTTTAGACGACAGGGGGCTTTACTACGAGCAGTACTTC. Amino acids: CASSLDDRGLYYEQYF. The whole variable domain, filled in from reference TRBV28 and TRBJ2-7, reads DVKVTQSSRYLVKRTGEKVFLECVQDMDHENMFWYRQDPGLGLRLIYFSYDVKMKEKGDIPEGYSVSREKKERFSLILESASTNQTSMYLCASSLDDRGLYYEQYFGPGTRLTVT.